Listed below are T cell receptor beta chains from one sample, sequenced in a study of blood T cells in healthy people across ages. TCRdb re-called the 5' RACE reads through MiXCR, storing one row per CDR3 protein. The data contain around 1,800,000 distinct CDR3 sequences, around 42% of them singletons. The source material was blood. These receptors were obtained from a human donor in good health. CDR3s include the opening cysteine and the closing phenylalanine or tryptophan. Fields, in order: D gene, J gene, V gene, clone size, CDR3 DNA, CDR3 protein. A D gene is named only where the DNA matches it firmly. Clone sizes are given selectively: once, few, many, or a class where the clone is expanded.

-,TRBJ2-3,TRBV4-3,-,TGCGCCAGCAGCCAATTAACTTTAGATACGCAGTATTTT,CASSQLTLDTQYF
-,TRBJ2-6,TRBV18,-,TGTGCCAGCTCAGGAAGATTACCGGGGGACACCTCTGGGGCCAACGTCCTGACTTTC,CASSGRLPGDTSGANVLTF
-,TRBJ2-7,TRBV7-9,-,TGTGCCAGCAGCCTCCATACAGGGAACTACGAGCAGTACTTC,CASSLHTGNYEQYF
-,TRBJ1-2,TRBV20-1,-,TGCAGTGCTAGAGATATCGTAAAGGGTCAGGTCACCTTC,CSARDIVKGQVTF
-,TRBJ1-2,TRBV29-1,-,TGCAGCGTTGAAGAGCCAGGGACCTATGGCTACACCTTC,CSVEEPGTYGYTF
-,TRBJ2-7,TRBV2,-,TGTGCCAGCAGTGATAGGGGTAACTCCTACGAGCAGTACTTC,CASSDRGNSYEQYF
-,TRBJ1-4,TRBV7-2,-,TGTGCCGGCAGCTTAGATCTTTGGGGAACTAATGAAAAACTGTTTTTT,CAGSLDLWGTNEKLFF
TRBD2,TRBJ2-3,TRBV7-9,-,TGTGCCAGCAGCTTAGGAGATAGCGGGGTCACAGATACGCAGTATTTT,CASSLGDSGVTDTQYF
TRBD2,TRBJ2-1,TRBV7-2,once,TGTGCCAGCAGCGTTATAGCGGGGGCCCAGGATGAGCAGTTCTTC,CASSVIAGAQDEQFF
-,TRBJ2-1,TRBV7-2,-,TGTGCCAGCAGCTTAGACGGGCGATCCTACAATGAGCGGTTCTTC,CASSLDGRSYNERFF
-,TRBJ1-1,TRBV4-1,few,TGCGCCAGCAGCCCCCACCCGGGGGATAGGGTGGGGAATGAAGCTTTCTTT,CASSPHPGDRVGNEAFF
-,TRBJ2-3,TRBV7-2,-,TGTGCCAGCAGCTTACAGGGCGACACGGGAACAGATACGCAGTATTTT,CASSLQGDTGTDTQYF
TRBD1,TRBJ1-4,TRBV7-9,-,TGTGCCAGCAGCTCGACAGGGGCTCAGGATGAAAAACTGTTTTTT,CASSSTGAQDEKLFF
-,TRBJ2-3,TRBV6-5,-,TGTGCCACACGCGACACAGTGGTAATCGGGGATACGCAGTATTTT,CATRDTVVIGDTQYF
-,TRBJ1-4,TRBV9,few,TGTGCCAGCAGCGCTAGATTGGCAACTAATGAAAAACTGTTTTTT,CASSARLATNEKLFF
TRBD1,TRBJ1-5,TRBV20-1,-,TGCAGTGCTAGGCCGGACAGGATGAGGGGTAGCAATCAGCCCCAGCATTTT,CSARPDRMRGSNQPQHF